The 32 T cell receptor beta chains below come from one sample, sequenced in a study of T-cell reconstitution after alpha-beta-depleted transplantation in children. The authors prepared the TCRbeta library with unique molecular identifiers. TCRdb processed the PCR reads anew with MiXCR; each CDR3 protein has one entry. Of about 360,000 distinct CDR3 sequences detected, 13% appear once; the ten largest clones hold about 3.9%. The sample was PBMCs, taken from the stem cell graft. Receptors were obtained from a human donor who donated a stem cell graft to a child with Fanconi anemia.

This clonotype was seen a handful of times. The rearrangement joins TRBV5-5 to TRBJ2-5; perhaps D is TRBD1 or TRBD2 (5 bases each). Germline assignment: CDR1 SGHKS and CDR2 YYEKEE (reference sequence). The CDR3 contains 14 residues. Trimming cost V 6 bases and J 5 bases, with 17 bases left between them. The CDR3 DNA reads as TGTGCCAGCAACGAATACGGGGCGCGGGAGACCCAGTACTTC. Its translation: CASNEYGARETQYF.

This clonotype was detected many times. V usage is TRBV29-1 and J usage is TRBJ1-2; D ambiguous. The V end lost 3 bases, the J end lost 7 bases, and 9 bases lay between the germline ends. Germline V gene lookup returns CDR1 SQVTM and CDR2 ANQGSEA. The CDR3 is 11 residues long. CDR3 coding DNA: TGCAGCGTTGATCAGGACCGTGGCTACACCTTC. This gives the protein CSVDQDRGYTF.

The rearrangement uses TRBV20-1 and TRBJ1-1; 8 bases agree with TRBD1. The CDR3 loop spans 16 amino acids. V trimming: 3 bases; J trimming: 0 bases; junction bases outside the gene matches: 9. Germline V CDR1 and CDR2: DFQATT, SNEGSKA (reference sequence). This CDR3 is CSASQPGGWMNTEAFF. The CDR3 DNA follows: TGCAGTGCTAGTCAACCAGGGGGCTGGATGAACACTGAAGCTTTCTTT.

This clonotype was recorded at least ten times. This chain connects TRBV20-1 to TRBJ2-2, with TRBD1 matching 8 bases. Germline lookup yields CDR1 DFQATT and CDR2 SNEGSKA (reference sequence). The CDR3 spans 16 residues. V trimming: 0 bases; J trimming: 3 bases; junction bases outside the gene matches: 6. CDR3 protein: CSARDPGTGDTGELFF. The CDR3 DNA is TGCAGTGCTAGAGATCCCGGGACAGGAGACACCGGGGAGCTGTTTTTT.

The table lists this clonotype with many counts. This chain links TRBV5-4 with TRBJ1-3; D gene uncertain. From germline, CDR1 is SGHNT and CDR2 YYREEE (reference sequence). With 1 base removed from V and 4 bases from J, the gap between germline ends came to 15 bases. This CDR3 spans 16 amino acids. As DNA, the CDR3 is TGTGCCAGCAGCTTGAGGCAACAGAGTGGGGGAAACACCATATATTTT. Translating gives CASSLRQQSGGNTIYF.

A few counts support this clonotype. This rearrangement joins TRBV7-9 to TRBJ2-3, with no clear D. Germline V gene sequence: CDR1 SEHNR, CDR2 FQNEAQ (reference sequence). The CDR3 covers 17 residues. Trimming pared 8 bases from V and 2 bases from J, leaving 23 bases between. CDR3 nucleotides: TGTGCCAGCGGGGTTTCAAAGGGTGCATACATCACAGATACGCAGTATTTT. It specifies CASGVSKGAYITDTQYF.

This clonotype was observed a few times. The CDR3 protein is CASSFLTGVDTGELFF. The CDR3 DNA reads as TGTGCCAGCAGTTTCCTGACAGGGGTCGACACCGGGGAGCTGTTTTTT. The V call is TRBV27, the J call TRBJ2-2, with TRBD1 identical over 8 bases. The germline V gene encodes CDR1 MNHEY and CDR2 SMNVEV (reference sequence). V lost 3 bases, J lost 3 bases, and 6 bases stayed unmatched. This CDR3 has 16 residues.

In its sample, this clonotype was seen a few times. The chain couples TRBV12-3 or TRBV12-4 to TRBJ2-3; the D call may be TRBD1 or TRBD2 (5 bases each). The CDR3 is made up of 14 amino acids. Trimming pared 4 bases from V and 2 bases from J, leaving 10 bases between. This chain's CDR3 is CASSSHGTTDTQYF. The DNA of the CDR3 is TGTGCCAGCAGTTCCCACGGGACCACAGATACGCAGTATTTT.

In this sample, this clonotype turned up many times. The genes are TRBV27 and TRBJ2-1, with 10 bases that match TRBD2. Germline loops: CDR1 MNHEY, CDR2 SMNVEV (reference sequence). This CDR3 has 17 amino acids. J lost 1 base, V lost 3 bases, and 6 bases had no gene match. CDR3 sequence (DNA): TGTGCCAGCAGTTTCACGATAGCGGGGGGTTCCTACAATGAGCAGTTCTTC. This sequence encodes CASSFTIAGGSYNEQFF.

This clonotype was picked up a small number of times. V is TRBV7-9 and J is TRBJ2-5; D is possibly TRBD1 (5 bases). The CDR3 has 13 amino acids. Germline V gene data show CDR1 as SEHNR and CDR2 as FQNEAQ (reference sequence). V was shortened by 8 bases and J by 3 bases, with 13 bases between the two germline ends. CDR3 sequence (DNA): TGTGCCAGCCATCGGCAGGGTAAAGAGACCCAGTACTTC. The encoded protein is CASHRQGKETQYF.

Many counts were recorded for this clonotype. The gene calls are TRBV7-6 and TRBJ2-2, with D possibly matching TRBD1 (5 bases). In germline, CDR1 is SGHVS, CDR2 FNYEAQ. Trimming took 1 base from V and 7 from J, leaving 16 bases between them. The CDR3 sequence is 16 residues long. CDR3 nucleotides: TGTGCCAGCAGCTTAGAGGCCAGGGCATCATACGGGGAGCTGTTTTTT. Translation: CASSLEARASYGELFF. Supplemented by reference TRBV7-6 and TRBJ2-2, the full variable domain reads GAGVSQSPRYKVTKRGQDVALRCDPISGHVSLYWYRQALGQGPEFLTYFNYEAQQDKSGLPNDRFSAERPEGSISTLTIQRTEQRDSAMYRCASSLEARASYGELFFGEGSRLTVL.

This clonotype was recorded a few times. The V gene is TRBV4-2, the J gene TRBJ1-2, with D uncertain. Per germline, CDR1 LGHNA and CDR2 YNFKEQ. CDR3 length: 14 amino acids. V lost 1 base to trimming and J lost 1 base, with 7 bases between them. This CDR3 is CASSQAVSNYGYTF. The CDR3 bases are TGTGCCAGCAGCCAAGCGGTCAGTAACTATGGCTACACCTTC.

CDR3 residues: CASTHRGGANVLTF. The CDR3 coding sequence is TGTGCCAGCACTCACAGAGGAGGGGCCAACGTCCTGACTTTC. The chain couples TRBV6-1 to TRBJ2-6; D is uncertain. From germline, CDR1 is MNHNS and CDR2 SASEGT. Trimming stripped 7 bases from V and 4 bases from J, with 11 bases between. The length of the CDR3 is 14 residues.

The chain links TRBV4-3 to TRBJ1-1; TRBD1 might be the D (5 bases). The CDR3 is made up of 14 amino acids. Per the germline V gene, CDR1 is LGHNA and CDR2 is YSLEER. V was clipped by 3 bases and J by 7 bases, with 15 bases between them. CDR3 sequence: CASSQVDRGGEAFF. In DNA form, the CDR3 reads TGCGCCAGCAGCCAGGTAGATCGGGGGGGTGAAGCTTTCTTT.

The rearrangement links TRBV7-9 to TRBJ2-2, with D possibly matching TRBD1 (6 bases). Germline CDR1 is SEHNR and CDR2 is FQNEAQ (reference sequence). This CDR3 contains 16 residues. V was pared by 4 bases and J by 1 base, with 13 bases between. The CDR3 here is CASSSLDRKNTGELFF. CDR3 bases: TGTGCCAGCAGCTCCCTGGACAGAAAGAACACCGGGGAGCTGTTTTTT.

This clonotype was observed a single time. The chain joins TRBV20-1 to TRBJ2-3, with a weak D call TRBD1 (5 bases). V lost 3 bases, J lost 6 bases, and 16 bases lay in between. This CDR3 region has 14 residues. Germline V CDR1 and CDR2: DFQATT, SNEGSKA (reference sequence). CDR3 residues: CSASRALKGDTQYF. The CDR3 coding sequence is TGCAGTGCTAGTAGGGCCCTCAAGGGGGATACGCAGTATTTT.

This clonotype was recorded a few times. This rearrangement joins TRBV7-9 to TRBJ2-6; D unresolved. CDR1 is SEHNR and CDR2 is FQNEAQ in the germline V gene (reference sequence). The CDR3 is made up of 15 amino acids. V shed 3 bases and J shed 1 base, with 7 bases lying between them. In DNA form, the CDR3 reads TGTGCCAGCAGCTTCCAGGAGTCTGGGGCCAACGTCCTGACTTTC. It codes for CASSFQESGANVLTF. The full variable domain, its missing parts supplied by reference TRBV7-9 and TRBJ2-6, is DTGVSQNPRHKITKRGQNVTFRCDPISEHNRLYWYRQTLGQGPEFLTYFQNEAQLEKSRLLSDRFSAERPKGSFSTLEIQRTEQGDSAMYLCASSFQESGANVLTFGAGSRLTVL.

The chain employs TRBV6-6 and TRBJ1-5; D uncertain. CDR3 length: 13 residues. Trimming removed 3 bases at V and 4 bases at J, with 7 bases between. Germline V gene sequence: CDR1 MNHNY, CDR2 SVGAGI (reference sequence). In nucleotides, the CDR3 is TGTGCCAGCAGTTATGGGGTAAATCAGCCCCAGCATTTT. This sequence encodes CASSYGVNQPQHF.

This clonotype was seen ten or more times. The V and J genes are TRBV2 and TRBJ2-1; the match to TRBD2 covers 10 bases. Germline V gene lookup returns CDR1 SNHLY and CDR2 FYNNEI. V dropped 2 bases and J dropped 5; count of bases not matched to a gene: 3. This CDR3 region has 15 residues. CDR3: CASSELAGVNNEQFF. DNA for the CDR3: TGTGCCAGCAGTGAACTAGCGGGGGTCAACAATGAGCAGTTCTTC.

This clonotype appeared a few times. The V and J genes are TRBV19 and TRBJ1-1; D is perhaps TRBD1 (5 bases). Germline CDR1 is LNHDA and CDR2 is SQIVND (reference sequence). Trimming took 6 bases from V and 5 from J, leaving 13 bases between them. The CDR3 has 13 amino acids. The CDR3 is CASRPQGGTEAFF. The CDR3 DNA reads TGTGCCAGTAGGCCCCAGGGAGGAACTGAAGCTTTCTTT.

This clonotype showed up many times. This sequence joins TRBV5-6 and TRBJ2-7; 7 nucleotides line up with TRBD2. The CDR3 covers 14 residues. The V segment lost 6 bases and the J segment 0 bases; nucleotides outside the gene matches: 6. Germline V gene sequence: CDR1 SGHDT, CDR2 YYEEEE. CDR3 in amino acids: CASTRAGSSYEQYF. CDR3 DNA: TGTGCCAGCACCCGAGCGGGGTCCTCCTACGAGCAGTACTTC.

The V gene is TRBV27, the J gene TRBJ2-1, with a weak D call TRBD2 (6 bases). This CDR3 spans 12 amino acids. From germline, CDR1 is MNHEY and CDR2 SMNVEV (reference sequence). V lost 5 bases, J lost 7 bases, and 9 bases lay in between. The CDR3 DNA is TGTGCCAGCAGTCCTGGGAGGAATGAGCAGTTCTTC. Its protein product is CASSPGRNEQFF.

The chain joins TRBV2 to TRBJ2-7; D is unresolved. Trimming took 3 bases from V and 3 from J, leaving 9 bases between them. CDR1 and CDR2 (germline): SNHLY, FYNNEI. The CDR3 loop spans 13 amino acids. The CDR3, as DNA: TGTGCCAGCAGTGAGGGAAAAGGCTACGAGCAGTACTTC. Amino acids: CASSEGKGYEQYF. Full variable domain (outside the CDR3, taken from reference TRBV2 and TRBJ2-7): EPEVTQTPSHQVTQMGQEVILRCVPISNHLYFYWYRQILGQKVEFLVSFYNNEISEKSEIFDDQFSVERPDGSNFTLKIRSTKLEDSAMYFCASSEGKGYEQYFGPGTRLTVT.

The chain recombines TRBV6-2 or TRBV6-3 with TRBJ2-1, with D perhaps matching TRBD1 or TRBD2 (5 bases each). Trimming took off 6 bases at V and 6 bases at J, with 15 bases between the two ends. CDR1 is MNHEY and CDR2 is SVGEGT in the germline V gene. The CDR3 runs to 14 residues. The CDR3 loop reads CASRASLGANEQFF. In DNA form, the CDR3 reads TGTGCCAGCAGAGCCAGTCTCGGGGCCAATGAGCAGTTCTTC.

J is TRBJ2-3 and V is TRBV6-1; 10 bases agree with TRBD2. The CDR3 contains 15 residues. The trim removed 7 bases at V and 4 bases at J, leaving 8 bases unmatched. Germline CDR1 reads MNHNS; CDR2 reads SASEGT. CDR3 protein: CASTQLAGLADTQYF. DNA for the CDR3: TGTGCCAGCACCCAACTAGCGGGGTTAGCAGATACGCAGTATTTT.

This clonotype was detected ten times or more. The chain combines TRBV4-2 with TRBJ1-1, with D unresolved. This CDR3 comprises 14 residues. Germline V gene lookup returns CDR1 LGHNA and CDR2 YNFKEQ. V was pared by 0 bases and J by 1 base, with 6 bases between. CDR3 nucleotide sequence: TGTGCCAGCAGCCAAGAGTTGGAGAACACTGAAGCTTTCTTT. Translating it yields CASSQELENTEAFF.

This clonotype was counted a few times. The chain carries TRBV28 and TRBJ1-4; the D gene is possibly TRBD1 (6 bases). This CDR3 is built from 16 residues. V dropped 7 bases and J dropped 0 bases, with 15 bases sitting between them. Germline assignment: CDR1 MDHEN and CDR2 SYDVKM. Here the CDR3 reads CASTTGQMATNEKLFF. The CDR3 bases are TGTGCCAGCACCACCGGACAGATGGCAACTAATGAAAAACTGTTTTTT. The full variable domain, completed using reference TRBV28 and TRBJ1-4, is DVKVTQSSRYLVKRTGEKVFLECVQDMDHENMFWYRQDPGLGLRLIYFSYDVKMKEKGDIPEGYSVSREKKERFSLILESASTNQTSMYLCASTTGQMATNEKLFFGSGTQLSVL.

This clonotype was observed a few times. The gene calls are TRBV6-1 and TRBJ2-5; 9 nucleotides match TRBD2. V lost 5 bases and J lost 5; bases outside the gene matches: 15. The germline gives CDR1 MNHNS, CDR2 SASEGT. The CDR3 covers 17 residues. CDR3 DNA: TGTGCCAGCAGTCGAGGCGATCCGCGGGGGGGCCTGGAGACCCAGTACTTC. Translation gives CASSRGDPRGGLETQYF.

The J gene is TRBJ2-3, the V gene TRBV7-6; tentative D call: TRBD1 (5 bases). CDR3 length: 14 residues. Looked up from germline, CDR1 is SGHVS and CDR2 is FNYEAQ. V was trimmed by 2 bases and J by 4 bases, leaving 10 bases between them. CDR3 nucleotide sequence: TGTGCCAGCAGCTTACTTGGACAAGCAGATACGCAGTATTTT. It is translated as CASSLLGQADTQYF.

Many counts were recorded for this clonotype. This sequence joins TRBV2 and TRBJ2-5; 8 bases align to TRBD2. Germline loops: CDR1 SNHLY, CDR2 FYNNEI. With V trimmed by 6 bases and J by 7 bases, 7 bases remained unmatched. This CDR3 is built from 13 residues. This CDR3 reads CASSGLALGTQYF. In nucleotides, the CDR3 is TGTGCCAGCAGCGGACTAGCCTTAGGGACCCAGTACTTC.

This clonotype was detected many times. The chain joins TRBV6-5 to TRBJ2-1, with a possible D match to TRBD1 (5 bases). The CDR3 contains 12 residues. The V end lost 6 bases, the J end lost 10 bases, and 13 bases lay between the germline ends. The V gene's germline CDR1 is MNHEY and CDR2 SVGAGI. The CDR3 sequence is CASRTLRQEQFF. For the CDR3, the DNA is TGTGCCAGCAGAACTCTGAGACAGGAGCAGTTCTTC.

This clonotype was found many times. The J gene is TRBJ1-2, the V gene TRBV15, with TRBD1 as a possible D gene (6 bases). The germline V and J ends were trimmed by 0 bases and 8 bases, with 13 bases remaining between them. The CDR3 covers 14 residues. The V gene's germline CDR1 is LNHNV and CDR2 YYDKDF (reference sequence). CDR3 nucleotides: TGTGCCACCAGCAGAGATAGTGGCGGGGGCGGCTACACCTTC. It codes for CATSRDSGGGGYTF.